This T cell receptor beta chain was captured by sequencing in a study of identical twins. Notes on the study in general: Conclusions came from cross-sectional statistical analysis, not from following the same donors. Reduced insertions were recorded for abundant cord blood beta clonotypes, with no such pattern in memory repertoires.

A universal primer site was incorporated via template switching, and the cDNA contained unique molecular identifiers. TCRdb re-called the 5' RACE reads through MiXCR, storing one row per CDR3 protein. The profile shows about 890,000 distinct CDR3 sequences, 9% to 15% of them singletons. A remark on this clonotype: The antigen is unknown.

Germline V gene sequence: CDR1 SGHRS, CDR2 YFSETQ. This CDR3 comprises 14 residues. Between the trimmed V and J ends, which lost 3 bases and 6 bases, there was a span of 12 bases. The sample was also reused in another study, on yellow fever vaccine responses in identical twins. From that report: Twins showed a vaccine T cell response that reportedly seemed partly convergent, partly personalized.

This TCR came from a woman aged 18-30 years in good health. V usage is TRBV5-1 and J usage is TRBJ2-2, with a tentative D call TRBD1 (5 bases). Sequencing input: PBMCs. The CDR3 region is CASSWGQGPGELFF. The CDR3 region has the DNA TGCGCCAGCAGCTGGGGTCAGGGTCCCGGGGAGCTGTTTTTT.